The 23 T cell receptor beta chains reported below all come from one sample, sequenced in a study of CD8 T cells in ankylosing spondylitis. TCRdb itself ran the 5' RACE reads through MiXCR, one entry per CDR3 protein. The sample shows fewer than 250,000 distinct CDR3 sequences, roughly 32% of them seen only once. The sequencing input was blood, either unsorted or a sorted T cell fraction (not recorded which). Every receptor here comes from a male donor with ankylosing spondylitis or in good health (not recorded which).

As DNA, the CDR3 is TGTGCCAGCAGCTTGGACACAGTACCCTACGAGCAGTACTTC. Its translation is CASSLDTVPYEQYF. The V call is TRBV5-6, the J call TRBJ2-7; D is unresolved. Per the germline V gene, CDR1 is SGHDT and CDR2 is YYEEEE. The CDR3 spans 14 residues. The V gene lost 0 bases and the J gene lost 2 bases, with 9 bases spanning the gap.

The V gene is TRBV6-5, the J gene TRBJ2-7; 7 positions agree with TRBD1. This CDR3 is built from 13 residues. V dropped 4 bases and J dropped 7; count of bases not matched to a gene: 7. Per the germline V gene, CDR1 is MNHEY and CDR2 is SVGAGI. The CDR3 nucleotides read TGTGCCAGCAGTTTTACAGGGGAGCCTGAGCAGTACTTC. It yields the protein CASSFTGEPEQYF.

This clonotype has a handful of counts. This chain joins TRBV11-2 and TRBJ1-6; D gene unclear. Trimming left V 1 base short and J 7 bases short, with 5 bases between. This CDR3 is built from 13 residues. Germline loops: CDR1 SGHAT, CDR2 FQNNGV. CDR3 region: CASSLVLNSPLHF. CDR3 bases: TGTGCCAGCAGCTTAGTACTGAATTCACCCCTCCACTTT.

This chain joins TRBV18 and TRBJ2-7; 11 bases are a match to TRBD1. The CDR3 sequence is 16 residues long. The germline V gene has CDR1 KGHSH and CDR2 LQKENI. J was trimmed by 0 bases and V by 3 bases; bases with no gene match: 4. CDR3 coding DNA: TGTGCCAGCTCACCCCAGGGACAGGGGGTCTCCTACGAGCAGTACTTC. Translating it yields CASSPQGQGVSYEQYF.

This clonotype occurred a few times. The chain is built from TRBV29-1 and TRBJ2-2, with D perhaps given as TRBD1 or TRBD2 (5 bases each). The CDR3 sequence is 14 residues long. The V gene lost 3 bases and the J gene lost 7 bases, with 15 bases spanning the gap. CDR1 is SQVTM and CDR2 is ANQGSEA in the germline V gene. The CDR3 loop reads CSVEMGPRNGELFF. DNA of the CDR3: TGCAGCGTTGAGATGGGACCGAGGAACGGGGAGCTGTTTTTT.

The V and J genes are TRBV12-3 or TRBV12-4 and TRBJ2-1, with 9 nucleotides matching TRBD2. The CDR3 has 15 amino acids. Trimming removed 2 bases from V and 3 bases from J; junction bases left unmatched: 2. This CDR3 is CASSLRRGGYNEQFF. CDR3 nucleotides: TGTGCCAGCAGTTTAAGGCGGGGGGGCTACAATGAGCAGTTCTTC.

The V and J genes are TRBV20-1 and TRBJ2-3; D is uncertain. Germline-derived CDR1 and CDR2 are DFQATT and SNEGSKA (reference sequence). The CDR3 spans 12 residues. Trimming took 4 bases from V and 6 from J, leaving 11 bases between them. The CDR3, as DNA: TGCAGTGCTATTTTGGCATCGGATACGCAGTATTTT. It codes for CSAILASDTQYF.

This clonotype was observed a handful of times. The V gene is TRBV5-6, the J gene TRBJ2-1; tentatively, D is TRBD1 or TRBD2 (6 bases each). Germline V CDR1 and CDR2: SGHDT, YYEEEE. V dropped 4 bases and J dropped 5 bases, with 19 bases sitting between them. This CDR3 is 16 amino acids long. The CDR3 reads CASSEPLLGGHNEQFF. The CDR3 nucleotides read TGTGCCAGCAGCGAGCCGTTACTAGGGGGGCACAATGAGCAGTTCTTC.

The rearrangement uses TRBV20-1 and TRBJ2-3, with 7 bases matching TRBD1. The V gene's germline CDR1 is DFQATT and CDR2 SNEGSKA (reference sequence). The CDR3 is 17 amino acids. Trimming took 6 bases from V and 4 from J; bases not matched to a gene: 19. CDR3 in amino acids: CSATLSDRLGHPDTQYF. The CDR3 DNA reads TGCAGTGCAACCCTTTCGGACAGGCTCGGACACCCAGATACGCAGTATTTT.

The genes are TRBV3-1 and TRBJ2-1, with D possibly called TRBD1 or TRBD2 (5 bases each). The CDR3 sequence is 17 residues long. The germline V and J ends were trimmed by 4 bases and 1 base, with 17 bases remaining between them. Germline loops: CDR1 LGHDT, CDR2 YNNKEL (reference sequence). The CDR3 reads CASSPSYSGRSYNEQFF. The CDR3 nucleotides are TGTGCCAGCAGCCCGAGTTATTCGGGGCGATCCTACAATGAGCAGTTCTTC.

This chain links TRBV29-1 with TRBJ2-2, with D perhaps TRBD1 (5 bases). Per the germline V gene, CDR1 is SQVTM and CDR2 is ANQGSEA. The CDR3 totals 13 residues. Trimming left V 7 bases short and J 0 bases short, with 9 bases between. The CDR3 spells CSGTGPNTGELFF. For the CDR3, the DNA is TGCAGCGGAACAGGTCCGAACACCGGGGAGCTGTTTTTT.

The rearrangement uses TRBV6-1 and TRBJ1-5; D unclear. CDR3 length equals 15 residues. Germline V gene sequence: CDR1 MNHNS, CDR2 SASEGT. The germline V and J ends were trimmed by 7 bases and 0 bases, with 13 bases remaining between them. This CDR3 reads CASKQTNYSNQPQHF. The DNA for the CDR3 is TGTGCCAGCAAACAGACCAATTATAGCAATCAGCCCCAGCATTTT.

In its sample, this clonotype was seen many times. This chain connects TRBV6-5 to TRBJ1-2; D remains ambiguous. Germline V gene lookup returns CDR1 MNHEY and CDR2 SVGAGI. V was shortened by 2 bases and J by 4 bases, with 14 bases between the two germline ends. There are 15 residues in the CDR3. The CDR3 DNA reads TGTGCCAGCAGTTACGTCGCAGCCGACCGCTATGGCTACACCTTC. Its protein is CASSYVAADRYGYTF.

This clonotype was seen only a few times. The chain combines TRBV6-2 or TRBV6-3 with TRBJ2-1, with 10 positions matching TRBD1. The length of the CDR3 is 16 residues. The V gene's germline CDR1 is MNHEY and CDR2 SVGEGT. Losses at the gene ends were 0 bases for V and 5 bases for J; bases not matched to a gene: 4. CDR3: CASSYSRDRGHNEQFF. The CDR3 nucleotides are TGTGCCAGCAGTTACTCGAGGGACAGGGGTCACAATGAGCAGTTCTTC.

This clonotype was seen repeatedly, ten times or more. DNA of the CDR3: TGCAGTGCTCGACAGGGGGACATTCAGTACTTC. It specifies CSARQGDIQYF. The chain carries TRBV20-1 and TRBJ2-4; 9 nucleotides agree with TRBD1. The length of the CDR3 is 11 residues. The germline gives CDR1 DFQATT, CDR2 SNEGSKA (reference sequence). V was clipped by 5 bases and J by 8 bases; unmatched bases: 1.

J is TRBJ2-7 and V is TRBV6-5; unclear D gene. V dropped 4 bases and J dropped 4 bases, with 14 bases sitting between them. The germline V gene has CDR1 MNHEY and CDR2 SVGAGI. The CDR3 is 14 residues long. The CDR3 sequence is CASSWAWRSYEQYF. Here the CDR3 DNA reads TGTGCCAGCAGTTGGGCGTGGCGGTCATACGAGCAGTACTTC.

CDR3 sequence (DNA): TGTGCCAGCAGCCCCCGGACAGGGAACAGGGATGAGCAGTTCTTC. Translated, it gives CASSPRTGNRDEQFF. The chain links TRBV4-2 to TRBJ2-1, with TRBD1 identical over 8 bases. After removal of 4 bases from V and 8 bases from J, the junction contained 10 bases not matched to a gene. This CDR3 spans 15 amino acids. Germline CDR1 and CDR2: LGHNA and YNFKEQ.

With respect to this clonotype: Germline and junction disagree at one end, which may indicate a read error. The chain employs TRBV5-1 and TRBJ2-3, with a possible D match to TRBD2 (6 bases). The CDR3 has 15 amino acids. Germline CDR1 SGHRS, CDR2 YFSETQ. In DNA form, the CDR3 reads TGTGCCAGCAGCTTGGGCGGGACTAGCACAGATACGCAGTATTTT. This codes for CASSLGGTSTDTQYF.

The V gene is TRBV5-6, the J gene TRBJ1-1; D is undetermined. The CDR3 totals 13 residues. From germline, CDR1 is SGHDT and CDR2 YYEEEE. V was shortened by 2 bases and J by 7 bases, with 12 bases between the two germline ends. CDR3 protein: CASSLGEGNEAFF. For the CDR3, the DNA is TGTGCCAGCAGCTTAGGTGAGGGCAATGAAGCTTTCTTT.

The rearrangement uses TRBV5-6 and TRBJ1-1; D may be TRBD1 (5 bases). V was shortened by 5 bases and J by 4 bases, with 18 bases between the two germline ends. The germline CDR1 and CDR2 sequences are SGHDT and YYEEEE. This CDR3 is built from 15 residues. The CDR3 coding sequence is TGTGCCAGCAGAAATGGACATGGGGTAGGCACTGAAGCTTTCTTT. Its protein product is CASRNGHGVGTEAFF. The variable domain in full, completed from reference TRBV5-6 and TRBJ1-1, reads DAGVTQSPTHLIKTRGQQVTLRCSPKSGHDTVSWYQQALGQGPQFIFQYYEEEERQRGNFPDRFSGHQFPNYSSELNVNALLLGDSALYLCASRNGHGVGTEAFFGQGTRLTVV.

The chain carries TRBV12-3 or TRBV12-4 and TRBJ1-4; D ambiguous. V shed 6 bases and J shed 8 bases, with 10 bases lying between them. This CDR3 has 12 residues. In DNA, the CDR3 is TGTGCCAGCAGAGGCGGGTCGGAAAAACTGTTTTTT. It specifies CASRGGSEKLFF.

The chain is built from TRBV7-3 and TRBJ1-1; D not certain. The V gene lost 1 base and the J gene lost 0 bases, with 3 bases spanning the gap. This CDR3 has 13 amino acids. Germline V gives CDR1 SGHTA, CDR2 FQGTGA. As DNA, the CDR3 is TGTGCCAGCAGCTTAAAGGTGAACACTGAAGCTTTCTTT. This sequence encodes CASSLKVNTEAFF.

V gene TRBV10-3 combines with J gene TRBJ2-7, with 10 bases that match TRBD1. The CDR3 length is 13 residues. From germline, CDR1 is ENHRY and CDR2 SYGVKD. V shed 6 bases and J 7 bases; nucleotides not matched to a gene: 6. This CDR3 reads CAISLGTGVEQYF. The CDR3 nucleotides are TGTGCCATCAGCCTCGGGACAGGGGTTGAGCAGTACTTC.